The text below deals with one T cell receptor beta chain. Germline values: CDR1 ENHRY, CDR2 SYGVKD. V shed 0 bases and J shed 3 bases, with 12 bases lying between them. This CDR3 is built from 15 residues. Produced via immunoSEQ multiplex PCR; TCRdb's table is partial and in-frame only. The sample carries 200,000 or so clones, 70% to 90% recorded once. This entry comes from a study of blood T cell repertoires in COVID-19. Input material: peripheral blood. This sequence joins TRBV10-3 and TRBJ2-7; tentatively, D is TRBD1 (7 bases). The clonotype comes from a man in his sixties with COVID-19, enrolled during active disease. CDR3 loop: CAISESQGGYYEQYF. The DNA of the CDR3 is TGTGCCATCAGTGAGTCCCAGGGGGGATACTACGAGCAGTACTTC.